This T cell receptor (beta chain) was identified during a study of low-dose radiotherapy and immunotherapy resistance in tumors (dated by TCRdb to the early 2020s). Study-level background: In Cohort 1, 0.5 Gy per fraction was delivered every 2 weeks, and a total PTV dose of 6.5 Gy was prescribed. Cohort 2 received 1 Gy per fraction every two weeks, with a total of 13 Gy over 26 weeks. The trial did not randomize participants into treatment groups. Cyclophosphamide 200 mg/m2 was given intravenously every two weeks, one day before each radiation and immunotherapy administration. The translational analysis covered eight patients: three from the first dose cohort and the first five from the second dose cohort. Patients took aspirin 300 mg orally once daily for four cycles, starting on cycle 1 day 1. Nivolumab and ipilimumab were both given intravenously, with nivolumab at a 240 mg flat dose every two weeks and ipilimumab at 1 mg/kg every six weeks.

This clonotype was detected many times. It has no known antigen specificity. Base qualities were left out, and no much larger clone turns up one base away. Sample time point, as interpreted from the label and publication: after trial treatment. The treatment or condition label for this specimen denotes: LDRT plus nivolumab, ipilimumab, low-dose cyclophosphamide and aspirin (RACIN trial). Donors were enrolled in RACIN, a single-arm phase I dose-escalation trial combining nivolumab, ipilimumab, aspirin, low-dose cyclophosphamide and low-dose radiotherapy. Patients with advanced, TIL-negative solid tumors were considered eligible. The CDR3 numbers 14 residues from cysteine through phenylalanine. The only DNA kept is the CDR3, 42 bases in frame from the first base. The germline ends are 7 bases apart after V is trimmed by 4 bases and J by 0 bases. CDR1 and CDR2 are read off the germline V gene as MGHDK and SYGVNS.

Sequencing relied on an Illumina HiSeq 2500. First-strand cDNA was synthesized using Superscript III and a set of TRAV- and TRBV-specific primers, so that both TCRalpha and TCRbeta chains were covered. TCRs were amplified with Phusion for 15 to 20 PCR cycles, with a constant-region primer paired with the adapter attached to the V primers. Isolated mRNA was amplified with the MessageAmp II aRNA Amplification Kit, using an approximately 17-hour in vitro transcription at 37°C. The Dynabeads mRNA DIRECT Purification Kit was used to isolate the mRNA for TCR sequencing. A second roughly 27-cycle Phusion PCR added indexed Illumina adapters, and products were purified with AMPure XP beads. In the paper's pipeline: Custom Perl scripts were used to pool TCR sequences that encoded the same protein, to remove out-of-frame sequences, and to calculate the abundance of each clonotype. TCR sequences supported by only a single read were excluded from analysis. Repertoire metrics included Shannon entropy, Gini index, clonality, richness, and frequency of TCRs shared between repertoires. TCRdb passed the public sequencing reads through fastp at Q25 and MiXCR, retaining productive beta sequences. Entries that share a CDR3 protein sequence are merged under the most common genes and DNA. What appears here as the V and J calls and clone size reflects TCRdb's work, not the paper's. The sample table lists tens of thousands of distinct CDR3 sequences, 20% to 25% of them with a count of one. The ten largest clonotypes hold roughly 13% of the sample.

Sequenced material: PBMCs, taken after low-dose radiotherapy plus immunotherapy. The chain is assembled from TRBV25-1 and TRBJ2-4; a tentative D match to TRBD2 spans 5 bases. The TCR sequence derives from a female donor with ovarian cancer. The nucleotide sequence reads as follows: TGTGCCAGCAGTGGCGGACTAGCCAAAAACATTCAGTACTTC. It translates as CASSGGLAKNIQYF.